The 26 T cell receptor beta chains below were found in one sample sequenced in a study of blood T cell repertoires in COVID-19. Repertoires were generated with immunoSEQ multiplex PCR, while TCRdb's copy carries only in-frame clones and drops some. The sample includes 95,000 to 100,000 clones, approximately 90% seen only once; the top ten take around 4.3%. Sequencing used peripheral blood. The source of these receptors is a human donor with COVID-19, enrolled during active disease. The donor label of this sample is uncertain.

The gene calls are TRBV27 and TRBJ1-5; TRBD1 aligns across 8 bases. Looked up from germline, CDR1 is MNHEY and CDR2 is SMNVEV (reference sequence). The CDR3 contains 15 residues. V was pared by 4 bases and J by 6 bases, with 8 bases of the junction left unmatched. DNA for the CDR3: TGTGCCAGCAGTTCCTCAGGGGGCGTAGGTCAGCCCCAGCATTTT. It codes for CASSSSGGVGQPQHF.

V usage is TRBV11-2 and J usage is TRBJ1-2; weak D call: TRBD1 (5 bases). Germline CDR1 and CDR2: SGHAT and FQNNGV. Between the trimmed V and J ends, which lost 6 bases and 8 bases, there was a span of 22 bases. The CDR3 runs 15 residues. CDR3 nucleotides: TGTGCCAGCAGTCGCGGGACCCTCGAGCGCCTGGGCTACACCTTC. Translating gives CASSRGTLERLGYTF.

V and J are TRBV19 and TRBJ1-1, with D tentatively TRBD1 (6 bases). The length of the CDR3 is 15 residues. The germline gives CDR1 LNHDA, CDR2 SQIVND (reference sequence). Trimming stripped 6 bases from V and 4 bases from J, with 18 bases between. The CDR3 sequence: CASSRTGGASTEAFF. Here the CDR3 DNA reads TGTGCCAGTAGCCGCACTGGGGGGGCTAGCACTGAAGCTTTCTTT.

This clone was detected once. The genes are TRBV5-4 and TRBJ2-6; D is possibly TRBD2 (5 bases). The CDR3 runs 15 residues. Germline V gene lookup returns CDR1 SGHNT and CDR2 YYREEE (reference sequence). Trimming removed 4 bases from V and 0 bases from J, with 8 bases in between. The CDR3 reads CASSQAGSGANVLTF. CDR3 coding DNA: TGTGCCAGCAGCCAGGCGGGCTCTGGGGCCAACGTCCTGACTTTC.

This sequence joins TRBV27 and TRBJ1-1; possibly TRBD1 for D (5 bases). The CDR3 consists of 15 residues. V was shortened by 5 bases and J by 4 bases, with 17 bases between the two germline ends. From germline, CDR1 is MNHEY and CDR2 SMNVEV (reference sequence). Here the CDR3 reads CASSKSQGAPTEAFF. DNA of the CDR3: TGTGCCAGCAGTAAATCCCAAGGGGCCCCCACTGAAGCTTTCTTT.

V usage is TRBV2 and J usage is TRBJ2-1; TRBD2 matches 10 bases. The trim removed 5 bases at V and 2 bases at J, leaving 9 bases unmatched. This CDR3 is 17 amino acids long. Looked up from germline, CDR1 is SNHLY and CDR2 is FYNNEI. CDR3 sequence: CASSQSGRAGTYNEQFF. CDR3 DNA sequence: TGTGCCAGCAGTCAAAGCGGGAGGGCCGGAACCTACAATGAGCAGTTCTTC.

The chain combines TRBV13 with TRBJ1-2; D is unresolved. CDR1 PRHDT and CDR2 FYEKMQ come from the germline V gene (reference sequence). Trimming shortened V by 0 bases and J by 2 bases, and 10 bases separated the two germline ends. This CDR3 is 15 amino acids long. This chain's CDR3 is CASSLGQTPNYGYTF. In DNA, the CDR3 is TGTGCCAGCAGCTTAGGACAGACGCCCAACTATGGCTACACCTTC.

This clone was counted a single time. The chain joins TRBV5-1 to TRBJ2-5, with 7 bases fitting TRBD2. This CDR3 has 14 residues. Germline loops: CDR1 SGHRS, CDR2 YFSETQ. The V gene end was trimmed by 4 bases and the J gene end by 0 bases; junction bases not matched to a gene: 3. The CDR3 spells CASSPGTNQETQYF. Here the CDR3 DNA reads TGCGCCAGCAGCCCCGGGACTAACCAAGAGACCCAGTACTTC.

This clone was counted once. The chain has TRBV10-2 and TRBJ2-3, with D perhaps TRBD1 (5 bases). Germline V gives CDR1 WSHSY, CDR2 SAAADI. V dropped 3 bases and J dropped 1 base, with 8 bases sitting between them. The CDR3 covers 14 residues. The CDR3 DNA reads as TGCGCCAGCAGTGATGGCAGGGGCACAGATACGCAGTATTTT. Its protein is CASSDGRGTDTQYF.

The CDR3 reads CASSPRTGWEKLFF. The CDR3 DNA reads TGTGCCAGTAGTCCCCGGACAGGGTGGGAAAAACTGTTTTTT. This chain uses TRBV19 with TRBJ1-4; 8 bases line up with TRBD1. CDR1 LNHDA and CDR2 SQIVND come from the germline V gene (reference sequence). The ends lost 5 bases at V and 8 bases at J; junction bases unmatched: 7. CDR3 length: 14 residues.

V and J are TRBV18 and TRBJ1-2; no clear D. The CDR3 extends over 13 amino acids. Looked up from germline, CDR1 is KGHSH and CDR2 is LQKENI. V was clipped by 2 bases and J by 6 bases, with 10 bases between them. The DNA for the CDR3 is TGTGCCAGCTCACCAACTTACGGGGATGGCTACACCTTC. This gives the protein CASSPTYGDGYTF. Filled out from reference TRBV18 and TRBJ1-2, the complete variable domain reads NAGVMQNPRHLVRRRGQEARLRCSPMKGHSHVYWYRQLPEEGLKFMVYLQKENIIDESGMPKERFSAEFPKEGPSILRIQQVVRGDSAAYFCASSPTYGDGYTFGSGTRLTVV.

This clone was seen a handful of times. The V gene is TRBV28, the J gene TRBJ1-5, with D possibly matching TRBD1 (5 bases). The V end lost 8 bases, the J end lost 6 bases, and 11 bases lay between the germline ends. From germline, CDR1 is MDHEN and CDR2 SYDVKM. This CDR3 has 12 residues. CDR3 sequence reads: CASGERGQPQHF. In DNA, the CDR3 is TGTGCCAGCGGGGAAAGGGGTCAGCCCCAGCATTTT.

This chain connects TRBV6-6 to TRBJ2-4; 8 bases match TRBD1. In germline, CDR1 is MNHNY, CDR2 SVGAGI (reference sequence). The CDR3 spans 12 residues. The V and J ends lost 6 bases and 9 bases, in that order; junction bases with no gene match: 4. CDR3 protein: CASSPDRGIQYF. Here the CDR3 DNA reads TGTGCCAGCAGCCCCGACAGGGGCATTCAGTACTTC.

The gene calls are TRBV5-1 and TRBJ2-2; D may be TRBD1 (6 bases). CDR3 length: 15 amino acids. CDR1 is SGHRS and CDR2 is YFSETQ in the germline V gene. V gave up 7 bases and J gave up 1 base, with 14 bases separating them. The DNA for the CDR3 is TGCGCCAGCGATCCTACAGGGAGGAACACCGGGGAGCTGTTTTTT. Its protein product is CASDPTGRNTGELFF.

The rearrangement joins TRBV25-1 to TRBJ1-3, with TRBD1 matching 10 bases. CDR3 size: 14 residues. Germline V gene lookup returns CDR1 MGHDK and CDR2 SYGVNS. Germline trimming cut 7 bases from V and 4 bases from J; bases unmatched to any gene: 4. The CDR3 here is CASTDRGSGNTIYF. For the CDR3, the DNA is TGTGCCAGCACGGACAGGGGGTCCGGAAACACCATATATTTT.

This clone was seen just once. The chain is built from TRBV11-2 and TRBJ1-4; TRBD1 aligns across 10 bases. CDR1 is SGHAT, CDR2 FQNNGV, per germline. The CDR3 totals 14 residues. J lost 5 bases, V lost 5 bases, and 2 bases had no gene match. The CDR3 spells CASSATGGNEKLFF. Written as DNA, the CDR3 is TGTGCCAGCAGCGCGACAGGGGGCAATGAAAAACTGTTTTTT.

The J gene is TRBJ2-5, the V gene TRBV5-4, with 9 bases lining up with TRBD1. Trimming removed 2 bases from V and 6 bases from J; junction bases left unmatched: 5. This CDR3 has 14 amino acids. Per germline, CDR1 SGHNT and CDR2 YYREEE (reference sequence). The CDR3 here is CASSLQGAGKTQYF. The CDR3 nucleotides are TGTGCCAGCAGCTTACAGGGGGCTGGAAAGACCCAGTACTTC.

This chain links TRBV29-1 with TRBJ2-7; D gene uncertain. V lost 6 bases and J lost 0, with 9 bases in between. Germline V gene data show CDR1 as SQVTM and CDR2 as ANQGSEA. This CDR3 comprises 12 residues. As DNA, the CDR3 is TGCAGCGTCCGCGGCCGCTCCTACGAGCAGTACTTC. This codes for CSVRGRSYEQYF.

The chain uses TRBV29-1 and TRBJ1-2; the match to TRBD1 covers 8 bases. The CDR3 spans 13 residues. Germline-derived CDR1 and CDR2 are SQVTM and ANQGSEA. V was pared by 7 bases and J by 4 bases, with 8 bases of the junction left unmatched. CDR3 bases: TGCAGCGCCGCGCACAGGGGGACCTATGGCTACACCTTC. It codes for CSAAHRGTYGYTF.

This rearrangement joins TRBV7-2 to TRBJ2-3, with 7 bases fitting TRBD2. The CDR3 extends over 16 amino acids. The V gene's germline CDR1 is SGHTA and CDR2 FQGNSA. J lost 8 bases, V lost 2 bases, and 13 bases had no gene match. Written as DNA, the CDR3 is TGTGCCAGCAGCTTACAAGGACTAGGCCCTTTGGGTACGCAGTATTTT. It specifies CASSLQGLGPLGTQYF.

The chain employs TRBV25-1 and TRBJ2-2, with a weak D call TRBD1 (6 bases). CDR1 and CDR2 from the germline V gene are MGHDK and SYGVNS. The V end was cut by 1 base, the J end by 4 bases, with 10 bases between. The CDR3 covers 15 residues. In DNA form, the CDR3 reads TGTGCCAGCAGTGAATTAGAAGGGGGCACCGGGGAGCTGTTTTTT. This gives the protein CASSELEGGTGELFF. Looking up the rest from reference TRBV25-1 and TRBJ2-2 gives the full variable domain: EADIYQTPRYLVIGTGKKITLECSQTMGHDKMYWYQQDPGMELHLIHYSYGVNSTEKGDLSSESTVSRIRTEHFPLTLESARPSHTSQYLCASSELEGGTGELFFGEGSRLTVL.

Concerning this clone: Other nucleotide sequences in the sample specify the same CDR3. The V gene is TRBV3-1 (or the pseudogene TRBV3-2), the J gene TRBJ2-7, with D perhaps matching TRBD2 (5 bases). This CDR3 is built from 15 residues. The V gene lost 1 base and the J gene lost 0 bases, with 10 bases spanning the gap. Germline-derived CDR1 and CDR2 are LGHDT and YNNKEL (reference sequence). The CDR3 loop is CASSQGADSSYEQYF. DNA for the CDR3: TGTGCCAGCAGCCAAGGAGCGGATAGCTCCTACGAGCAGTACTTC.

The genes are TRBV6-6 and TRBJ1-5; possibly TRBD1 for D (5 bases). Per germline, CDR1 MNHNY and CDR2 SVGAGI (reference sequence). The CDR3 length is 13 residues. The ends were cut back, 7 bases at V and 6 bases at J, with 13 bases in the middle. CDR3 protein: CASTVRGAQPQHF. The CDR3, as DNA: TGTGCCAGCACCGTTAGGGGTGCTCAGCCCCAGCATTTT.

The chain carries TRBV11-2 and TRBJ1-1, with a weak D call TRBD1 (5 bases). CDR1 and CDR2 (germline): SGHAT, FQNNGV. Trimming stripped 6 bases from V and 3 bases from J, with 17 bases between. This CDR3 spans 15 amino acids. CDR3 residues: CASRLPGRVDTEAFF. The DNA of the CDR3 is TGTGCCAGCAGGCTCCCAGGGAGGGTGGACACTGAAGCTTTCTTT.

This chain uses TRBV3-1 (or the pseudogene TRBV3-2) with TRBJ2-5; 10 bases fit TRBD2. Germline V gene lookup returns CDR1 LGHDT and CDR2 YNNKEL (reference sequence). Trimming cost V 0 bases and J 2 bases; bases outside gene matches: 3. The CDR3 extends over 16 amino acids. CDR3 sequence: CASSQDPSGGQETQYF. The CDR3, as DNA: TGTGCCAGCAGCCAAGATCCTAGCGGGGGACAAGAGACCCAGTACTTC.

The CDR3 sequence is CASSAQEGQPQHF. The CDR3 bases are TGTGCCAGCAGTGCACAGGAGGGTCAGCCCCAGCATTTT. The J gene is TRBJ1-5, the V gene TRBV2; the D gene is possibly TRBD1 (5 bases). V gave up 4 bases and J gave up 6 bases, with 10 bases separating them. Germline CDR1 is SNHLY and CDR2 is FYNNEI. The CDR3 covers 13 residues. The full variable domain, in which reference TRBV2 and TRBJ1-5 provide the parts outside the CDR3, is EPEVTQTPSHQVTQMGQEVILRCVPISNHLYFYWYRQILGQKVEFLVSFYNNEISEKSEIFDDQFSVERPDGSNFTLKIRSTKLEDSAMYFCASSAQEGQPQHFGDGTRLSIL.